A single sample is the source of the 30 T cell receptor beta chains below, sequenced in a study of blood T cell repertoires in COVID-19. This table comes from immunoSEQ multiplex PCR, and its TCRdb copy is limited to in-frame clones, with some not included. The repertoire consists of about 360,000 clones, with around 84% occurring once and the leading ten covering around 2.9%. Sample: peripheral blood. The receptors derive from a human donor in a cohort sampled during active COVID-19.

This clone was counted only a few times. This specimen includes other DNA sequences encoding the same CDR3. The CDR3 bases are TGTGCCAGCAGTAGGACAGTAAATCAGCCCCAGCATTTT. Its translation: CASSRTVNQPQHF. The V call is TRBV6-5, the J call TRBJ1-5; possibly TRBD1 for D (6 bases). In germline, CDR1 is MNHEY, CDR2 SVGAGI. Trimming pared 5 bases from V and 4 bases from J, leaving 9 bases between. The CDR3 consists of 13 residues.

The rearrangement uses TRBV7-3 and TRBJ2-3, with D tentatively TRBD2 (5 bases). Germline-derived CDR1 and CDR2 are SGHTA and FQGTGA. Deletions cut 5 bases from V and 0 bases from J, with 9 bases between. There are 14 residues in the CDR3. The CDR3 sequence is CASSPEGSTDTQYF. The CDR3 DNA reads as TGTGCCAGCAGCCCCGAGGGCAGCACAGATACGCAGTATTTT.

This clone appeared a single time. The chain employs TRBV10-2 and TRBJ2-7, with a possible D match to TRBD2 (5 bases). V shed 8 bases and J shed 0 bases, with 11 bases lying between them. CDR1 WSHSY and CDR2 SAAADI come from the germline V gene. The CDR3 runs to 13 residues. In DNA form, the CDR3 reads TGCGCCAGCGAGGGATCCCTCTCCTACGAGCAGTACTTC. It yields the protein CASEGSLSYEQYF.

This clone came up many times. The CDR3 coding sequence is TGTGCCAGCAGCCACGTCCTAGTGCCAGATACGCAGTATTTT. The encoded protein is CASSHVLVPDTQYF. V and J are TRBV3-1 (or the pseudogene TRBV3-2) and TRBJ2-3; D is unresolved. The CDR3 covers 14 residues. Germline values: CDR1 LGHDT, CDR2 YNNKEL (reference sequence). V was cut by 3 bases and J by 4 bases, with 11 bases left in between.

As DNA, the CDR3 is TGTGCCAGCAGACCGACAGGGGCTCAGCCCCAGCATTTT. Protein: CASRPTGAQPQHF. The genes are TRBV28 and TRBJ1-5; 8 nucleotides match TRBD1. The CDR3 is 13 amino acids. CDR1 and CDR2 (germline): MDHEN, SYDVKM. V was clipped by 6 bases and J by 6 bases; unmatched bases: 4.

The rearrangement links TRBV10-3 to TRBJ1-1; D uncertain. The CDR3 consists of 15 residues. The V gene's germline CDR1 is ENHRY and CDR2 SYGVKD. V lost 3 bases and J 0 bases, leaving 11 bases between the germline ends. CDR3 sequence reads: CAISEGRPMNTEAFF. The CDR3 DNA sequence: TGTGCCATCAGTGAAGGGAGACCCATGAACACTGAAGCTTTCTTT.

CDR3 coding DNA: TGCGCCAGCAGCCCCGGCACCGGGGGGAGCACAGATACGCAGTATTTT. Protein product: CASSPGTGGSTDTQYF. The chain has TRBV5-1 and TRBJ2-3; 7 nucleotides align to TRBD2. With 4 bases clipped from V and 0 bases from J, the junction kept 8 bases outside the gene matches. The germline V gene has CDR1 SGHRS and CDR2 YFSETQ. CDR3 length equals 16 residues.

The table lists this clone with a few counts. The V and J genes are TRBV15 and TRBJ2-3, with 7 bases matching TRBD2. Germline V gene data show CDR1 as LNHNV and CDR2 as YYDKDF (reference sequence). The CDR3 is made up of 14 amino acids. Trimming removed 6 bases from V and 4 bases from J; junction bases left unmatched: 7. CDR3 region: CATRGGWSSDTQYF. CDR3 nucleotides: TGTGCCACCAGGGGGGGGTGGTCATCAGATACGCAGTATTTT.

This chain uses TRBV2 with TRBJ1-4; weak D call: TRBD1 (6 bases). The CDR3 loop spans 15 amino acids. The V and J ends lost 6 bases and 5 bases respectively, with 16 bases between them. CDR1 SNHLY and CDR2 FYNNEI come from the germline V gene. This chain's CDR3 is CASSPGQSLNEKLFF. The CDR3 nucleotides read TGTGCCAGCAGCCCCGGACAGAGCCTAAATGAAAAACTGTTTTTT. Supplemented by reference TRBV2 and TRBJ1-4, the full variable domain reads EPEVTQTPSHQVTQMGQEVILRCVPISNHLYFYWYRQILGQKVEFLVSFYNNEISEKSEIFDDQFSVERPDGSNFTLKIRSTKLEDSAMYFCASSPGQSLNEKLFFGSGTQLSVL.

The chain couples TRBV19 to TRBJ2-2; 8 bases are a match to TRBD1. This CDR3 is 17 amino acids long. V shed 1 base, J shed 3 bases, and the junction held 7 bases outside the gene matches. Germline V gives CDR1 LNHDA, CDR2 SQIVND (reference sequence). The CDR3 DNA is TGTGCCAGTAGTATAGCTACAGGGGGTACTGACACCGGGGAGCTGTTTTTT. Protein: CASSIATGGTDTGELFF.

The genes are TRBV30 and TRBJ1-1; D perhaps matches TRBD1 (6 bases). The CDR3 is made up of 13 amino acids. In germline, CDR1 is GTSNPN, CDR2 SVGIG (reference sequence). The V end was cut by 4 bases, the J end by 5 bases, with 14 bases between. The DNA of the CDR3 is TGTGCCTGGAACCTGGGGGGGCGAACTGAAGCTTTCTTT. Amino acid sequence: CAWNLGGRTEAFF.

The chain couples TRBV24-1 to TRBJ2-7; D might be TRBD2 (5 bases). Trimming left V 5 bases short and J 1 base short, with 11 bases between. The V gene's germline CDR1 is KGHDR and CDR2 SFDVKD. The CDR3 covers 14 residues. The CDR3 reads CATSGSGRSYEQYF. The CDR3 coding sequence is TGTGCCACCAGTGGCAGCGGCAGGTCCTACGAGCAGTACTTC.

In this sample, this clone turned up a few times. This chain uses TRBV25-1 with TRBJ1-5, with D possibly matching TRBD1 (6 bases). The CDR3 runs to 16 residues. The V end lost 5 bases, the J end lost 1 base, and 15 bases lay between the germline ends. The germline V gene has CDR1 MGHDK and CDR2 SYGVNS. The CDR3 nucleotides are TGTGCCAGCAGTCCCAACGAGGACAGCAGCAATCAGCCCCAGCATTTT. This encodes CASSPNEDSSNQPQHF.

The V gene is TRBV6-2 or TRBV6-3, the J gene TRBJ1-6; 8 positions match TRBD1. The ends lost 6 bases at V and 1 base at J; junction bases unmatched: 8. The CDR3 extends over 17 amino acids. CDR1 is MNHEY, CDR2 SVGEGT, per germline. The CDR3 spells CASSLGTGRSYNSPLHF. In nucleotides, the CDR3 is TGTGCCAGCAGCCTTGGGACAGGCCGGTCCTATAATTCACCCCTCCACTTT.

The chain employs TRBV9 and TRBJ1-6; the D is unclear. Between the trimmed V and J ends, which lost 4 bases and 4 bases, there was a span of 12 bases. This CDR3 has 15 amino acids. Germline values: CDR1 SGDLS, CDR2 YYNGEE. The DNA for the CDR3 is TGTGCCAGCAGCCCAGTCGCGGGATATAATTCACCCCTCCACTTT. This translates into CASSPVAGYNSPLHF. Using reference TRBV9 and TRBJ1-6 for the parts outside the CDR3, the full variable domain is DSGVTQTPKHLITATGQRVTLRCSPRSGDLSVYWYQQSLDQGLQFLIQYYNGEERAKGNILERFSAQQFPDLHSELNLSSLELGDSALYFCASSPVAGYNSPLHFGNGTRLTVT.

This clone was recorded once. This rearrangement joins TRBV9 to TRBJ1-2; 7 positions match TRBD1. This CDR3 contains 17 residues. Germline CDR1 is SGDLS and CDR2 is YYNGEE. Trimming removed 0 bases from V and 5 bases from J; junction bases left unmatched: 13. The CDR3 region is CASSVGEGASTLYGYTF. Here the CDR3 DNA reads TGTGCCAGCAGCGTAGGAGAGGGGGCGTCTACGTTGTATGGCTACACCTTC.

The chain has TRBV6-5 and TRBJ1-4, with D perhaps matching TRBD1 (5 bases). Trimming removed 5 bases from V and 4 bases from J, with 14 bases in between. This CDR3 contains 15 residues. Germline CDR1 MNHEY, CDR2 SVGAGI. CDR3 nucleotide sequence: TGTGCCAGCAGTCGTCGTCCGGGGGTTAATGAAAAACTGTTTTTT. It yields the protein CASSRRPGVNEKLFF.

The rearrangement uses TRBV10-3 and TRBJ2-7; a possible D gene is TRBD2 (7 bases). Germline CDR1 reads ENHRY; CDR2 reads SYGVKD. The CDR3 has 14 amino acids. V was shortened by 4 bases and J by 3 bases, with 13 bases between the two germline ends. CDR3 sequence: CAISAAGANYEQYF. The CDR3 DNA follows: TGTGCCATCAGTGCTGCGGGGGCGAACTACGAGCAGTACTTC.

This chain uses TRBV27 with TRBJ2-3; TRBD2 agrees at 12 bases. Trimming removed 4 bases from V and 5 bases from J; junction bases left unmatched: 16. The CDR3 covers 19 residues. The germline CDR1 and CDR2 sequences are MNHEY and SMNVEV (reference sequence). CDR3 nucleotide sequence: TGTGCCAGCAGTTCAACTAGCGGGGGGCCCTTCGGAGGGGGAGATACGCAGTATTTT. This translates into CASSSTSGGPFGGGDTQYF.

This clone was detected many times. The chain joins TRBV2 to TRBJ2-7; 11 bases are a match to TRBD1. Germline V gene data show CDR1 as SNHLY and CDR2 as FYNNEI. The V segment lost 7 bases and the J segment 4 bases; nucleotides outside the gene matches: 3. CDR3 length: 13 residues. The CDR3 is CASIRDRGYEQYF. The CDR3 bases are TGTGCCAGCATTAGGGACAGGGGGTACGAGCAGTACTTC.

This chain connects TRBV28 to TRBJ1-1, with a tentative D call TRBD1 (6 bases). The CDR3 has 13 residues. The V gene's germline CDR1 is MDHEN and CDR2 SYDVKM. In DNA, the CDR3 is TGTGTCACTCTCAGGGGTGGGAACACTGAAGCTTTCTTT. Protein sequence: CVTLRGGNTEAFF.

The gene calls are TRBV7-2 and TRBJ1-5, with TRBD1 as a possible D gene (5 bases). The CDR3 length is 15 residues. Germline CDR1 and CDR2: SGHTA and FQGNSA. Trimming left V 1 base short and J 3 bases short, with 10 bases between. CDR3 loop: CASSLEGDLNQPQHF. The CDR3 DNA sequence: TGTGCCAGCAGCTTAGAAGGGGATCTCAATCAGCCCCAGCATTTT.

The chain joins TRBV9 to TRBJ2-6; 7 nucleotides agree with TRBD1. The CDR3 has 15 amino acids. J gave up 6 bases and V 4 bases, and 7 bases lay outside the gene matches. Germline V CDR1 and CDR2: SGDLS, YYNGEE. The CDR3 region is CASSYNGQAANVLTF. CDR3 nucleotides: TGTGCCAGCAGCTATAACGGACAGGCGGCCAACGTCCTGACTTTC. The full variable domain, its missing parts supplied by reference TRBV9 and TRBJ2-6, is DSGVTQTPKHLITATGQRVTLRCSPRSGDLSVYWYQQSLDQGLQFLIQYYNGEERAKGNILERFSAQQFPDLHSELNLSSLELGDSALYFCASSYNGQAANVLTFGAGSRLTVL.

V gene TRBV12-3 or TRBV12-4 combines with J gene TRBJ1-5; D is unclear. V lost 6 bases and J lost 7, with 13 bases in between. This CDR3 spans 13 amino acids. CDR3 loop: CASSPGPYQPQHF. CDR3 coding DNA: TGTGCCAGCAGCCCAGGTCCCTACCAGCCCCAGCATTTT.

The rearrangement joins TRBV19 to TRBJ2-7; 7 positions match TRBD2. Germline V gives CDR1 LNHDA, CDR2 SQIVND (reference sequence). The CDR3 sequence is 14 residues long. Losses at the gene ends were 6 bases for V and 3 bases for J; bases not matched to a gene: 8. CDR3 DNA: TGTGCCAGTAGGGATCAAGCGGGGAGCTACGAGCAGTACTTC. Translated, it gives CASRDQAGSYEQYF.

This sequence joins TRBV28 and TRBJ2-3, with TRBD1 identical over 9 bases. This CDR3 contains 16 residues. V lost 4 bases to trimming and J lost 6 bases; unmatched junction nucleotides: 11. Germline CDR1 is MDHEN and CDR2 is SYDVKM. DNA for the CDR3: TGTGCCAGCAGTTCCTCCCGGGACAGGGTTAGGGATACGCAGTATTTT. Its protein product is CASSSSRDRVRDTQYF.

CDR3 in amino acids: CASSLSPGQSYNEQFF. The DNA for the CDR3 is TGTGCCAGCAGTTTATCTCCGGGACAGTCCTACAATGAGCAGTTCTTC. The chain couples TRBV27 to TRBJ2-1, with TRBD1 matching over 7 bases. This CDR3 is 16 amino acids long. Per germline, CDR1 MNHEY and CDR2 SMNVEV (reference sequence). Trimming removed 0 bases from V and 1 base from J; junction bases left unmatched: 3.

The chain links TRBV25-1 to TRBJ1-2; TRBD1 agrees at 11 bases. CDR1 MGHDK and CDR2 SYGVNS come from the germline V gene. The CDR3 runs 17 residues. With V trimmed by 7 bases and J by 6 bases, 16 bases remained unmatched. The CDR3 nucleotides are TGTGCCAGCATGACGTATACCCCGGACAGGGGGCATGATGGCTACACCTTC. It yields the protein CASMTYTPDRGHDGYTF.

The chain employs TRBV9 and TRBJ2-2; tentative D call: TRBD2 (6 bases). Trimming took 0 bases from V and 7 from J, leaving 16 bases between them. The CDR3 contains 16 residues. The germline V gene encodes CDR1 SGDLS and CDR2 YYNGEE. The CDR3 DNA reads TGTGCCAGCAGCGTAGAGGGAGGTCAGGATGGCGGGGAGCTGTTTTTT. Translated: CASSVEGGQDGGELFF. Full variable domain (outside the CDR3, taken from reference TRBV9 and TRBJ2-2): DSGVTQTPKHLITATGQRVTLRCSPRSGDLSVYWYQQSLDQGLQFLIQYYNGEERAKGNILERFSAQQFPDLHSELNLSSLELGDSALYFCASSVEGGQDGGELFFGEGSRLTVL.

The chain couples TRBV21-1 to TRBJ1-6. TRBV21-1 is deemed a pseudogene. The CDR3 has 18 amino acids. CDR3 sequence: CASSIRMGGASYNSPLHF. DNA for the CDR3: TGTGCCAGCAGCATCCGGATGGGAGGGGCTTCCTATAATTCACCCCTCCACTTT.